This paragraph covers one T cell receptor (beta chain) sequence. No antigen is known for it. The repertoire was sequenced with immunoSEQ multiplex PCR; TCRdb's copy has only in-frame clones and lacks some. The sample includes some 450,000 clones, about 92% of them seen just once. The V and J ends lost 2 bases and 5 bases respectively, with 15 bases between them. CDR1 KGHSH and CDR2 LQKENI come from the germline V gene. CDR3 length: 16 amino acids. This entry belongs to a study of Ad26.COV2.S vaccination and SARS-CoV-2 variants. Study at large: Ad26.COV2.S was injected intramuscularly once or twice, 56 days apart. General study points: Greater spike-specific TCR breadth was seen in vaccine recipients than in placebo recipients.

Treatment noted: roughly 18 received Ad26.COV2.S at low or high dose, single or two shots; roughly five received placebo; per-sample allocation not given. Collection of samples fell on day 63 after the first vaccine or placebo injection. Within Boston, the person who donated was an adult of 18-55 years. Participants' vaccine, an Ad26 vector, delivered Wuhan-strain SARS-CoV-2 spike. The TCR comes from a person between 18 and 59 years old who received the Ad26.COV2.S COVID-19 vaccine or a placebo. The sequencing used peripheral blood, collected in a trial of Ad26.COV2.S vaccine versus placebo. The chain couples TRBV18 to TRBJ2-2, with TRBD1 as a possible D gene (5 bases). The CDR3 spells CASSPGDRRFTGELFF. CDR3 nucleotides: TGTGCCAGCTCACCAGGAGACAGAAGATTTACCGGGGAGCTGTTTTTT.